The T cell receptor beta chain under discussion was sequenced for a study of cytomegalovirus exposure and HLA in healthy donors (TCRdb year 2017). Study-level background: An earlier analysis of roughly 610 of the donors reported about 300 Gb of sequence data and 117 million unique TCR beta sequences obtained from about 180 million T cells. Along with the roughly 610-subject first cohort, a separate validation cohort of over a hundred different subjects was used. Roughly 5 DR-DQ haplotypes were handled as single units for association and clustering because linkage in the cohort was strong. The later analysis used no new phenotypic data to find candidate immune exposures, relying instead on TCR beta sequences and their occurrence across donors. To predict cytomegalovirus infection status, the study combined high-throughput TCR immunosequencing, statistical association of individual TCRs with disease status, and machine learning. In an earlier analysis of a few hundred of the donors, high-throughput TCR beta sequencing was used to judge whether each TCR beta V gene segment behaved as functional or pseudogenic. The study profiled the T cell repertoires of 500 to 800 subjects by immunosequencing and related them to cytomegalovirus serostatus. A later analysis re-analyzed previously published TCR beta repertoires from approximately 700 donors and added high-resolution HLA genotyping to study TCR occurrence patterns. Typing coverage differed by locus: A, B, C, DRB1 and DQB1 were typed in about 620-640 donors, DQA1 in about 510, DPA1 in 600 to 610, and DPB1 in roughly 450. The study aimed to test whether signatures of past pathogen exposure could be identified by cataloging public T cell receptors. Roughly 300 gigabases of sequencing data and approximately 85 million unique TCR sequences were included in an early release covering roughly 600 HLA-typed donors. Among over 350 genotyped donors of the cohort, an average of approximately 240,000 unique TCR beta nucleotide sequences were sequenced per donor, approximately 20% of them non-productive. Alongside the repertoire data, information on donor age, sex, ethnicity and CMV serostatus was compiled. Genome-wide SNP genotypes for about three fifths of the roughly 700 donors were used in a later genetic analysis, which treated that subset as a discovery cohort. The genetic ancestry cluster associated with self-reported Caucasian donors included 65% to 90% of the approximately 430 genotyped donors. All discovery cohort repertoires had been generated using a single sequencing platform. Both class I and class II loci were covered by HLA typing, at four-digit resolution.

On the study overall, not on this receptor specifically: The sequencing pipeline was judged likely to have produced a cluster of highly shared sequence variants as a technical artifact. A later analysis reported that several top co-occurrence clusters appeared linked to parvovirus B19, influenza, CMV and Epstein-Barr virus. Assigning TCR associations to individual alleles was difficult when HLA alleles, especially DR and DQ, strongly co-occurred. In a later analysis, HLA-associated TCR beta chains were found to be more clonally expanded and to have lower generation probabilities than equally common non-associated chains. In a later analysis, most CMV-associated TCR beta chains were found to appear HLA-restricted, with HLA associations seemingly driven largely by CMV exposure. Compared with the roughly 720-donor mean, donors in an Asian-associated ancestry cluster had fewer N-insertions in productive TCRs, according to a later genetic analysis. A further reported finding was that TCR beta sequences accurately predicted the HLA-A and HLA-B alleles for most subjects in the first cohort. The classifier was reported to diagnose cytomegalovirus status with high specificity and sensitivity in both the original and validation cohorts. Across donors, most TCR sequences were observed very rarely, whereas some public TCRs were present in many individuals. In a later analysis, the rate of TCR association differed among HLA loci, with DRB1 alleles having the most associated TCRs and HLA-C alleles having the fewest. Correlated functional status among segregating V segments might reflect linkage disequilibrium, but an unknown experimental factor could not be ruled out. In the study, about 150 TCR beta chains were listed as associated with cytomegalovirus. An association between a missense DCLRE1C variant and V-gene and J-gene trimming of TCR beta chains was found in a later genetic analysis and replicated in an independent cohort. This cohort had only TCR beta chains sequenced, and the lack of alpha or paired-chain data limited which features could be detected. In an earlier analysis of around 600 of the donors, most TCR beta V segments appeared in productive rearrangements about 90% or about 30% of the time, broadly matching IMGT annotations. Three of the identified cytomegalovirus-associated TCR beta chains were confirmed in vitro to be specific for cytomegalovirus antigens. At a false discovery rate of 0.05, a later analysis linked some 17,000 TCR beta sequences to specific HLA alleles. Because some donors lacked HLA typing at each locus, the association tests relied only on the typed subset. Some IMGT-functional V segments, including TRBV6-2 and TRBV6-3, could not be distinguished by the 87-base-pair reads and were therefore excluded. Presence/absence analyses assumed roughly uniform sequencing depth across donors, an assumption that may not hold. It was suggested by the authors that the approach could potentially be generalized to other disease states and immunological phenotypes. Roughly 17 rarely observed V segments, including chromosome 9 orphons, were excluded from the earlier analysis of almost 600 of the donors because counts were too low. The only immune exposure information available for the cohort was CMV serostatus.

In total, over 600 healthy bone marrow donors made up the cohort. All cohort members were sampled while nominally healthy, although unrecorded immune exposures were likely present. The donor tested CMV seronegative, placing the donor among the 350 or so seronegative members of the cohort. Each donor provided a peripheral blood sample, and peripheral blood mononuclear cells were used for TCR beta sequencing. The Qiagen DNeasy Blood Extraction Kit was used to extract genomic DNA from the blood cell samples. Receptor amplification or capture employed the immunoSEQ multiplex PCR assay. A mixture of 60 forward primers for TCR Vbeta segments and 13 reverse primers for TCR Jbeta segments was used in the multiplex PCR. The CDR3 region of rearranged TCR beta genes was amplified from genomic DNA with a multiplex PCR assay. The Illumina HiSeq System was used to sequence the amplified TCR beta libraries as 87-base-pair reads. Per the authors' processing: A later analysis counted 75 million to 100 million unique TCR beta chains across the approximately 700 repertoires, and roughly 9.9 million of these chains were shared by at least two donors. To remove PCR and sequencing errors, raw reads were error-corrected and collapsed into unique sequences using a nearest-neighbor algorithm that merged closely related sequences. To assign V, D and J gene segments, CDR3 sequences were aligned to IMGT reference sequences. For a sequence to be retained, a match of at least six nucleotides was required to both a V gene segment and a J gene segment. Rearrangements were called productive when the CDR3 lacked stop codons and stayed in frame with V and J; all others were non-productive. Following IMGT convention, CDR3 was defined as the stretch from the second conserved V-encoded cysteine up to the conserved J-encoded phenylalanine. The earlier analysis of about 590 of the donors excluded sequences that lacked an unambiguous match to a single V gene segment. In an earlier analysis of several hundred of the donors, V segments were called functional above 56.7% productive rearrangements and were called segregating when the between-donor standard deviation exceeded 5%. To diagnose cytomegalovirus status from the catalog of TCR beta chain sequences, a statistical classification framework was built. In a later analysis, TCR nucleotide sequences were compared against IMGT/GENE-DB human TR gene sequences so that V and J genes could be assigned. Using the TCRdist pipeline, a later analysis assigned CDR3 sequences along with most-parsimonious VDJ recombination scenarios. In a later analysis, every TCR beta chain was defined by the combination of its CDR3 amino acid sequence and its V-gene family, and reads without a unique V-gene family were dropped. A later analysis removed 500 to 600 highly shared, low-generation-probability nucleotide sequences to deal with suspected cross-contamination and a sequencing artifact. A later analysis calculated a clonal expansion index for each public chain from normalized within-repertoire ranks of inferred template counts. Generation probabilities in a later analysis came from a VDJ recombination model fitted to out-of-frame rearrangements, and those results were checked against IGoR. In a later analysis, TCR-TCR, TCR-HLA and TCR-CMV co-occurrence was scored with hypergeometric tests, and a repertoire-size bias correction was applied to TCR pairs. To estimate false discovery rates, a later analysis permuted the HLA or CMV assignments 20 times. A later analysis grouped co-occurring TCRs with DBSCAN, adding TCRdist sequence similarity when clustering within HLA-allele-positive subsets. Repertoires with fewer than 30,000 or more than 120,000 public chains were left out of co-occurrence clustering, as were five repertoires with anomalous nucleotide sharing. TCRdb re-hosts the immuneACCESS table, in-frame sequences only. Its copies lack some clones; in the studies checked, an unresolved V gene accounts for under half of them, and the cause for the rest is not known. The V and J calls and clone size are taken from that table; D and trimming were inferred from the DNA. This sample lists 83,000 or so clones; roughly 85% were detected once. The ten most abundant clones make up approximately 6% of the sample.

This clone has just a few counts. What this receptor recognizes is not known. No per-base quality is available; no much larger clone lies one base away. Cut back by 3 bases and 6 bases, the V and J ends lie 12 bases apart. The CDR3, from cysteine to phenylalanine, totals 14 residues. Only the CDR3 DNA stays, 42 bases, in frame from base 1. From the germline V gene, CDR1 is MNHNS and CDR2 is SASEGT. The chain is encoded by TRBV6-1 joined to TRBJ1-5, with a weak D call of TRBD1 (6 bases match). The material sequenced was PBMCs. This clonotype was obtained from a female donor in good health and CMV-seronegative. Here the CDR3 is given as CASSDPGEGQPQHF. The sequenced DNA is TGTGCCAGCAGTGACCCAGGGGAGGGTCAGCCCCAGCATTTT.